This T cell receptor beta chain appears in the sequencing data of a study of blood T cell repertoires in COVID-19. The overall study: The origin of the acute and convalescent COVID-19 samples was the United States, Italy and Spain.

Study members were between roughly 18 and 89 years old and lived in over 20 US regions. The table came from immunoSEQ multiplex PCR; TCRdb's copy has only in-frame clones and leaves some out. The top ten hold around 16% of the sample, which has 150,000 to 200,000 clones, 70% to 85% seen once. V was clipped by 0 bases and J by 5 bases, with 14 bases between them. There are 16 residues in the CDR3. From germline, CDR1 is KGHSH and CDR2 LQKENI. The sequencing input was PBMCs or T cells enriched from blood (not recorded which). The sequence came from a woman aged 45-65 years who had recovered from COVID-19. This chain links TRBV18 with TRBJ2-1; maybe TRBD2 (6 bases). The CDR3 here is CASSPPAGQGNNEQFF. The CDR3 DNA reads as TGTGCCAGCTCACCACCGGCGGGGCAGGGTAACAATGAGCAGTTCTTC.